The present T cell receptor (beta chain) was sequenced within a study of blood T cells in healthy people across ages. A second 7 to 11 cycle PCR used barcoded and J-beta primers. Each CDR3 protein is one row after TCRdb ran MiXCR on the 5' RACE reads. The repertoire has about 290,000 distinct CDR3 sequences, around 30% of them found once; the top ten carry 25% to 30%. Study-level points and caveats: It was found that TCR beta diversity correlated strongly with the percentage of naive T cells. A roughly linear age-dependent decrease characterized TCR beta diversity per million T cells.

This clonotype has at least ten counts. Its antigen is not known. CDR1 and CDR2 (germline): SGHRS, YFSETQ. The CDR3 runs to 14 residues. V trimming: 4 bases; J trimming: 4 bases; junction bases outside the gene matches: 6. This receptor was obtained from a woman in her 70s in good health. The sequencing sample was made of blood. J is TRBJ2-3 and V is TRBV5-1, with 7 nucleotides matching TRBD1. CDR3 in amino acids: CASSGTGVADTQYF. The CDR3, as DNA: TGCGCCAGCAGCGGAACAGGGGTGGCAGATACGCAGTATTTT.